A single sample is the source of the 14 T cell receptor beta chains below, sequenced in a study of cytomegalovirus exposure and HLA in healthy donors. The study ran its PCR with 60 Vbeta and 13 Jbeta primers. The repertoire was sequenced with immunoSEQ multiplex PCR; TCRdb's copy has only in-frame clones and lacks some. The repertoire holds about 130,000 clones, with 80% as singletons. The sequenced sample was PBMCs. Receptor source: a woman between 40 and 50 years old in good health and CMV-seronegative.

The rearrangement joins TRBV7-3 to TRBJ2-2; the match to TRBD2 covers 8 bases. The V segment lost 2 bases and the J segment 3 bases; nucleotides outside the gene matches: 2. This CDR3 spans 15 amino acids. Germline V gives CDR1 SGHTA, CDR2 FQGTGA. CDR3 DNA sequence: TGTGCCAGCAGCTTATACGGGGGGGACACCGGGGAGCTGTTTTTT. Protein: CASSLYGGDTGELFF.

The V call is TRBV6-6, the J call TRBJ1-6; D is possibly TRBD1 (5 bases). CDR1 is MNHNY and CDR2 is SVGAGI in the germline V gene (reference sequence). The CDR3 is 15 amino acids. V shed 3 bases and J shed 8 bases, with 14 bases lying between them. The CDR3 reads CASSYRPGLDSPLHF. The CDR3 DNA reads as TGTGCCAGCAGTTATCGGCCAGGGTTGGATTCACCCCTCCACTTT.

Written as DNA, the CDR3 is TGCGCCAGCAGCCACACTAATCAGCCCCAGCATTTT. Its translation: CASSHTNQPQHF. The chain joins TRBV4-1 to TRBJ1-5; D gene uncertain. This CDR3 has 12 residues. Germline V gene lookup returns CDR1 MGHRA and CDR2 YSYEKL. Between the trimmed V and J ends, which lost 3 bases and 4 bases, there was a span of 4 bases.

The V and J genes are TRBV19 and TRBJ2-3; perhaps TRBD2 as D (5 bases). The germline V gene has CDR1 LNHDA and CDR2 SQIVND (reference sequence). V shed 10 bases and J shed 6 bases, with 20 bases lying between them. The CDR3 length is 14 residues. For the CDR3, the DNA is TGTGCCACTAGGTCAGCGGTGTTCTCCGATACGCAGTATTTT. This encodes CATRSAVFSDTQYF. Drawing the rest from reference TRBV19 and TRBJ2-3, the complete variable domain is DGGITQSPKYLFRKEGQNVTLSCEQNLNHDAMYWYRQDPGQGLRLIYYSQIVNDFQKGDIAEGYSVSREKKESFPLTVTSAQKNPTAFYLCATRSAVFSDTQYFGPGTRLTVL.

CDR3 DNA sequence: TGTGCCAGCTCACCCCCGGTCGGGGATACGCAGTATTTT. The encoded protein is CASSPPVGDTQYF. This chain connects TRBV18 to TRBJ2-3; D uncertain. Trimming removed 3 bases from V and 6 bases from J, with 10 bases in between. The CDR3 is made up of 13 amino acids. From germline, CDR1 is KGHSH and CDR2 LQKENI. Full variable domain (outside the CDR3, taken from reference TRBV18 and TRBJ2-3): NAGVMQNPRHLVRRRGQEARLRCSPMKGHSHVYWYRQLPEEGLKFMVYLQKENIIDESGMPKERFSAEFPKEGPSILRIQQVVRGDSAAYFCASSPPVGDTQYFGPGTRLTVL.

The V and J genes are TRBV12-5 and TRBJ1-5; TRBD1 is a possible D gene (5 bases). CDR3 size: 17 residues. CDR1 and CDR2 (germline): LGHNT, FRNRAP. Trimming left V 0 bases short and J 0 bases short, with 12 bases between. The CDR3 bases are TGTGCTAGTGGTTTGGTAACTGGGGCCTATAGCAATCAGCCCCAGCATTTT. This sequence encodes CASGLVTGAYSNQPQHF.

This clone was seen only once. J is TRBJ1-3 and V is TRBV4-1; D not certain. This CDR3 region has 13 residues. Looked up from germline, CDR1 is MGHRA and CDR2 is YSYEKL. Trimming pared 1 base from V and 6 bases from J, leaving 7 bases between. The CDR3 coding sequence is TGCGCCAGCAGCCAAGTGAGGGAAAACACCATATATTTT. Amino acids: CASSQVRENTIYF.

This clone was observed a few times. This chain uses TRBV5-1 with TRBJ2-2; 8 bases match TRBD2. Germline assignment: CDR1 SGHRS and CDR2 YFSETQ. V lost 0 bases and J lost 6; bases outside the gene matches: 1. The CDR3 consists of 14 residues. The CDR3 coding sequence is TGCGCCAGCAGCTTGGCTAGCGGGTCCGGGGAGCTGTTTTTT. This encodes CASSLASGSGELFF.

The CDR3 here is CASSPNFGQGRVEAFF. The DNA of the CDR3 is TGTGCCAGCAGCCCCAATTTCGGGCAGGGAAGAGTTGAAGCTTTCTTT. V usage is TRBV14 and J usage is TRBJ1-1, with TRBD1 as a possible D gene (5 bases). The CDR3 totals 16 residues. Germline loops: CDR1 SGHDN, CDR2 FVKESK. The germline V and J ends were trimmed by 4 bases and 7 bases, with 22 bases remaining between them.

This chain's CDR3 is CASSIDSSNQPQHF. The CDR3 nucleotides read TGTGCCAGTAGTATTGACAGCAGCAATCAGCCCCAGCATTTT. The chain joins TRBV19 to TRBJ1-5; possible D gene TRBD1, 5 bases. This CDR3 is 14 amino acids long. Trimming left V 3 bases short and J 1 base short, with 7 bases between. The germline V gene has CDR1 LNHDA and CDR2 SQIVND (reference sequence).

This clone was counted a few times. CDR3 bases: TGTGCCAGTAGTATAGGCCACCTAGGGGCTGAAGCTTTCTTT. It specifies CASSIGHLGAEAFF. The chain uses TRBV19 and TRBJ1-1, with D possibly being TRBD1 (5 bases). The length of the CDR3 is 14 residues. V lost 1 base and J lost 6, with 12 bases in between. Germline V CDR1 and CDR2: LNHDA, SQIVND (reference sequence).

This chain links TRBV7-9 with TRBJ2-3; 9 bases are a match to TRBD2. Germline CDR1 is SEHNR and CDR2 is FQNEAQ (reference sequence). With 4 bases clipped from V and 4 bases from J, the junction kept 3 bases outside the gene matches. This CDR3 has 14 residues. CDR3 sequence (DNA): TGTGCCAGCAGCTCACGCGGGGGGGCAGATACGCAGTATTTT. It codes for CASSSRGGADTQYF.

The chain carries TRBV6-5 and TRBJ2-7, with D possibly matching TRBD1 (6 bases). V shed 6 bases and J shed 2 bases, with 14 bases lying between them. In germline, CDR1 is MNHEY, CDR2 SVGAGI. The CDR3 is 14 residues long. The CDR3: CASSRGQFPYEQYF. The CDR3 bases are TGTGCCAGCAGCCGAGGACAGTTCCCCTACGAGCAGTACTTC.

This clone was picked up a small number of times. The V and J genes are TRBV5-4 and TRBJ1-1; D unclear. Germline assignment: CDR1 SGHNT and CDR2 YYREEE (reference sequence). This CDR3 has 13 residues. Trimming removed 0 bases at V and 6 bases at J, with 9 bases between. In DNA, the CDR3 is TGTGCCAGCAGCTTGGACGGGGTCGCTGAAGCTTTCTTT. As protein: CASSLDGVAEAFF.